These 20 T cell receptor beta chains came from one sample sequenced in a study of T cell repertoires in cytomegalovirus infection (dated by TCRdb to between 2018 and 2021). These receptors are not linked to any known antigen. The listed sequencing device is Illumina HiSeq 1500. The public reads were run again by TCRdb, first through fastp at Q25 and then through MiXCR, and only productive beta chains were kept. Rows with a matching CDR3 protein are joined into one entry that keeps the most common DNA and genes. The sample includes roughly 500,000 distinct CDR3 sequences, with around 30% observed a single time. The leading ten clones occupy about a sixth of the sample. The treatment or condition tag for this specimen amounts to: in vitro stimulation with specific CMV peptide epitopes to enrich CMV-specific T cells. Sample: cultured PBMCs, taken from culture after CMV antigen stimulation. The receptors were gathered from a human donor in good health (CMV status not recorded). Some clones in this sample may be carry-over from other donors' samples.

The chain is built from TRBV11-2 and TRBJ2-3; D is unclear. The CDR3 length is 17 residues. V was pared by 6 bases and J by 1 base, with 20 bases between. Per germline, CDR1 SGHAT and CDR2 FQNNGV. CDR3 sequence: CASSYEIDPLGTDTQYF. CDR3 nucleotides: TGTGCCAGCAGTTATGAGATAGATCCCCTAGGCACAGATACGCAGTATTTT.

In its sample, this clonotype was seen a few times. The chain combines TRBV4-3 with TRBJ2-3; weak D call: TRBD2 (7 bases). Trimming stripped 0 bases from V and 7 bases from J, with 14 bases between. Germline CDR1 reads LGHNA; CDR2 reads YSLEER. The CDR3 contains 15 residues. CDR3 in DNA: TGCGCCAGCAGCCAAGACGCAGGGGAGGGGTATACGCAGTATTTT. Translation gives CASSQDAGEGYTQYF.

This clonotype was seen a few times. The J gene is TRBJ2-3, the V gene TRBV7-2; 8 nucleotides match TRBD2. V shed 2 bases and J 2 bases; nucleotides not matched to a gene: 9. The length of the CDR3 is 17 residues. Germline V CDR1 and CDR2: SGHTA, FQGNSA. As DNA, the CDR3 is TGTGCCAGCAGCTTAATTCCGGGACTAGGGGCCACAGATACGCAGTATTTT. This gives the protein CASSLIPGLGATDTQYF. Filled out from reference TRBV7-2 and TRBJ2-3, the complete variable domain reads GAGVSQSPSNKVTEKGKDVELRCDPISGHTALYWYRQSLGQGLEFLIYFQGNSAPDKSGLPSDRFSAERTGGSVSTLTIQRTQQEDSAVYLCASSLIPGLGATDTQYFGPGTRLTVL.

This clonotype has only a few counts. The V call is TRBV10-3, the J call TRBJ1-5; no definite D call. V lost 3 bases to trimming and J lost 3 bases, with 9 bases between them. This CDR3 has 14 amino acids. CDR1 ENHRY and CDR2 SYGVKD come from the germline V gene. CDR3: CAISEGLTNQPQHF. The CDR3 DNA is TGTGCCATCAGTGAAGGTCTGACCAATCAGCCCCAGCATTTT.

This chain uses TRBV28 with TRBJ1-4; 8 bases map to TRBD1. This CDR3 comprises 16 residues. CDR1 is MDHEN and CDR2 is SYDVKM in the germline V gene. J gave up 4 bases and V 5 bases, and 9 bases lay outside the gene matches. CDR3 coding DNA: TGTGCCAGCAGTCTAAGCGGACAGGGCCTTAATGAAAAACTGTTTTTT. Its protein is CASSLSGQGLNEKLFF.

This clonotype has more than one count but fewer than ten. A read error may account for a junction end that differs from germline. Here the CDR3 reads CSARGGEGIQNIQYF. Here the CDR3 DNA reads TGCAGTGCCAGAGGTGGAGAGGGGATCCAAAACATTCAGTACTTC. This chain links TRBV20-1 with TRBJ2-4; either TRBD1 or TRBD2 may supply D (5 bases each). Looked up from germline, CDR1 is DFQATT and CDR2 is SNEGSKA (reference sequence). The length of the CDR3 is 15 residues.

V is TRBV12-3 or TRBV12-4 and J is TRBJ2-1, with D unclear. The CDR3 is 12 residues long. V was pared by 5 bases and J by 9 bases, with 11 bases between. The CDR3 region is CASSPEMLEQFF. The CDR3 coding sequence is TGTGCCAGCAGTCCCGAAATGCTTGAGCAGTTCTTC.

This sequence joins TRBV19 and TRBJ2-2, with a possible D match to TRBD1 (5 bases). V lost 5 bases and J lost 5, with 12 bases in between. Germline V gives CDR1 LNHDA, CDR2 SQIVND (reference sequence). The CDR3 has 14 amino acids. CDR3 sequence: CASSAPGWTGELFF. CDR3 nucleotide sequence: TGTGCCAGTAGTGCACCAGGGTGGACCGGGGAGCTGTTTTTT.

The V gene is TRBV19, the J gene TRBJ1-4, with D uncertain. This CDR3 region has 13 residues. Trimming took off 6 bases at V and 6 bases at J, with 11 bases between the two ends. From germline, CDR1 is LNHDA and CDR2 SQIVND (reference sequence). The DNA for the CDR3 is TGTGCCAGTAGGGATCGGGCGGATGAAAAACTGTTTTTT. This translates into CASRDRADEKLFF.

This clonotype was seen a few times. This chain links TRBV7-2 with TRBJ2-3; 9 bases map to TRBD2. V lost 5 bases and J lost 5; bases outside the gene matches: 8. CDR1 and CDR2 (germline): SGHTA, FQGNSA. This CDR3 comprises 15 residues. The CDR3 coding sequence is TGTGCCAGCAGCCTTAGCGGGAGTCAATTAGATACGCAGTATTTT. Its protein product is CASSLSGSQLDTQYF. Looking up the rest from reference TRBV7-2 and TRBJ2-3 gives the full variable domain: GAGVSQSPSNKVTEKGKDVELRCDPISGHTALYWYRQSLGQGLEFLIYFQGNSAPDKSGLPSDRFSAERTGGSVSTLTIQRTQQEDSAVYLCASSLSGSQLDTQYFGPGTRLTVL.

The J gene is TRBJ1-3, the V gene TRBV7-2; no reliable D call. The germline CDR1 and CDR2 sequences are SGHTA and FQGNSA. CDR3 length equals 16 residues. Trimming pared 2 bases from V and 2 bases from J, leaving 13 bases between. In DNA, the CDR3 is TGTGCCAGCAGCTTATCCCGACATCGGGCTGGAAACACCATATATTTT. It codes for CASSLSRHRAGNTIYF. Based on the CDR3 plus reference TRBV7-2 and TRBJ1-3, the full variable domain is GAGVSQSPSNKVTEKGKDVELRCDPISGHTALYWYRQSLGQGLEFLIYFQGNSAPDKSGLPSDRFSAERTGGSVSTLTIQRTQQEDSAVYLCASSLSRHRAGNTIYFGEGSWLTVV.

The chain couples TRBV7-6 to TRBJ2-7, with D possibly called TRBD1 or TRBD2 (6 bases each). Trimming took off 4 bases at V and 4 bases at J, with 11 bases between the two ends. The CDR3 extends over 13 amino acids. Germline CDR1 reads SGHVS; CDR2 reads FNYEAQ. The CDR3 reads CASSSGAGYEQYF. The CDR3 DNA sequence: TGTGCCAGCAGCTCGGGGGCAGGGTACGAGCAGTACTTC.

The table lists this clonotype with a few counts. The V and J genes are TRBV5-4 and TRBJ2-3; 11 bases are a match to TRBD2. V trimming: 5 bases; J trimming: 4 bases; junction bases outside the gene matches: 6. CDR3 length: 15 residues. CDR1 is SGHNT and CDR2 is YYREEE in the germline V gene (reference sequence). CDR3 sequence (DNA): TGTGCCAGCAGAGTACTAGCGGGAGTTCCAGATACGCAGTATTTT. This gives the protein CASRVLAGVPDTQYF.

The rearrangement links TRBV6-2 or TRBV6-3 to TRBJ2-1; 12 bases agree with TRBD2. This CDR3 contains 19 residues. J was trimmed by 0 bases and V by 0 bases; bases with no gene match: 6. CDR1 and CDR2 from the germline V gene are MNHEY and SVGEGT. The CDR3 sequence: CASSYSGLAGGSSYNEQFF. CDR3 sequence (DNA): TGTGCCAGCAGTTACTCGGGCCTAGCGGGAGGGAGCTCCTACAATGAGCAGTTCTTC.

This chain links TRBV14 with TRBJ1-6; a weak D match, TRBD1 (6 bases). CDR3 length: 17 amino acids. V lost 3 bases to trimming and J lost 6 bases, with 18 bases between them. CDR1 and CDR2 from the germline V gene are SGHDN and FVKESK. The CDR3 nucleotides read TGTGCCAGCAGCCAGGACAGCCCAAGGGGATTTAATTCACCCCTCCACTTT. Translating it yields CASSQDSPRGFNSPLHF.

A few counts support this clonotype. The chain combines TRBV27 with TRBJ2-7; D uncertain. Per the germline V gene, CDR1 is MNHEY and CDR2 is SMNVEV (reference sequence). The CDR3 has 14 amino acids. Trimming pared 4 bases from V and 2 bases from J, leaving 12 bases between. The chain's CDR3 is CASSSLDRPYEQYF. In DNA, the CDR3 is TGTGCCAGCAGTTCCCTTGACCGGCCCTACGAGCAGTACTTC.

The chain has TRBV5-1 and TRBJ2-1; either TRBD1 or TRBD2 may supply D (5 bases each). This CDR3 has 19 amino acids. With 3 bases removed from V and 1 base from J, the gap between germline ends came to 23 bases. Germline V gene lookup returns CDR1 SGHRS and CDR2 YFSETQ. CDR3 in DNA: TGCGCCAGCAGCTGGTGGCAAATCAGGGAGATGAGGTCCTACAATGAGCAGTTCTTC. Translating gives CASSWWQIREMRSYNEQFF.

This clonotype was counted at least ten times. The chain has TRBV28 and TRBJ1-2, with D possibly being TRBD1 (6 bases). The V gene's germline CDR1 is MDHEN and CDR2 SYDVKM. The CDR3 covers 13 residues. The germline V and J ends were trimmed by 5 bases and 1 base, with 8 bases remaining between them. CDR3 DNA: TGTGCCAGCAGTCCCAGGGGTAACTATGGCTACACCTTC. Its translation is CASSPRGNYGYTF.

V is TRBV28 and J is TRBJ1-6; D is uncertain. The CDR3 covers 14 residues. CDR1 is MDHEN and CDR2 is SYDVKM in the germline V gene. The V end lost 3 bases, the J end lost 7 bases, and 10 bases lay between the germline ends. CDR3 sequence: CASSFGRWNSPLHF. The CDR3 DNA sequence: TGTGCCAGCAGTTTCGGGAGGTGGAATTCACCCCTCCACTTT.

Concerning this clonotype itself: This clone may be a read error of a much larger clone one base away. The V call is TRBV7-9, the J call TRBJ2-3, with a tentative D call TRBD2 (5 bases). The CDR3 spans 14 residues. Per germline, CDR1 SEHNR and CDR2 FQNEAQ (reference sequence). CDR3 nucleotide sequence: TGTGCCAACAGCCTCCGAGGAGGTGGCGATACGCAGTATTTT. Translating gives CANSLRGGGDTQYF. The whole variable domain, remainder taken from reference TRBV7-9 and TRBJ2-3, is DTGVSQNPRHKITKRGQNVTFRCDPISEHNRLYWYRQTLGQGPEFLTYFQNEAQLEKSRLLSDRFSAERPKGSFSTLEIQRTEQGDSAMYLCANSLRGGGDTQYFGPGTRLTVL.